The sequence of this T cell receptor beta chain was determined in a study of OX40 agonist ivuxolimab in advanced cancers. Study results and caveats: In CD8+ T cells, expanded clones were on average more numerous than in CD4+.

TCRdb's table, derived via immunoSEQ multiplex PCR, lists solely in-frame clones and lacks some. The sample has about 53,000 clones; roughly 84% are singletons. Anyone with autoimmune disease history or systemic immunosuppression was excluded. V was pared by 0 bases and J by 4 bases, with 8 bases between. Germline lookup yields CDR1 SEHNR and CDR2 FQNEAQ (reference sequence). This CDR3 has 14 residues. On this clone: Its specificity is unknown.

The gene calls are TRBV7-9 and TRBJ2-3, with D hard to call. This TCR was sampled from an adult with an advanced solid tumor such as melanoma, head and neck, liver or kidney cancer. Sequencing used CD4+ or CD8+ T cells sorted from blood, obtained in a trial of the OX40 agonist ivuxolimab. As DNA, the CDR3 is TGTGCCAGCAGCTTAGCGTCTCAGGCAGATACGCAGTATTTT. It codes for CASSLASQADTQYF. Filled out from reference TRBV7-9 and TRBJ2-3, the complete variable domain reads DTGVSQNPRHKITKRGQNVTFRCDPISEHNRLYWYRQTLGQGPEFLTYFQNEAQLEKSRLLSDRFSAERPKGSFSTLEIQRTEQGDSAMYLCASSLASQADTQYFGPGTRLTVL.